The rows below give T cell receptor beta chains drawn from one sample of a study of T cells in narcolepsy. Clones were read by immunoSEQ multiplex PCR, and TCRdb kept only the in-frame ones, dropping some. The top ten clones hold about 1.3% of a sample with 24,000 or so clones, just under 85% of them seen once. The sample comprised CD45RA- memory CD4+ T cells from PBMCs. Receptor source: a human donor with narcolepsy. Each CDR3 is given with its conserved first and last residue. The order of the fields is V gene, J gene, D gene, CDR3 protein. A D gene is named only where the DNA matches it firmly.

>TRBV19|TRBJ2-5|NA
CASSMLTAGRETQYF
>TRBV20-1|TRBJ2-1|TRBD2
CSARLAGGEFF
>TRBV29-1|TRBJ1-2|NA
CSALGQNSYTF
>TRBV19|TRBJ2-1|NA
CASSFYGEQFF
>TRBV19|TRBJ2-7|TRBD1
CASSSRDRSSEQYF
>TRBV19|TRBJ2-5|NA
CASSIDASGYLETQYF
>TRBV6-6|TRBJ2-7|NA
CASRTDSFGSSYEQYF
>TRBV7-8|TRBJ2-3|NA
CASAPHGSTDTQYF
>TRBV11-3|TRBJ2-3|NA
CASSPVRGSDTQYF
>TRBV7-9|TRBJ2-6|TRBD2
CASSLDSSGGLAGANVLTF
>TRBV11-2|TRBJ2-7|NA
CASSLEVGSGRNYEQYF
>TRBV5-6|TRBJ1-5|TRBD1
CASSSRDRGFQPQHF
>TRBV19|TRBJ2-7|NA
CATAQEPGAIYEQYF
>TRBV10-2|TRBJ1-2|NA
CASSEVKGTLPYGYTF
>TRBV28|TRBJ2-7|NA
CASSRSGTLLEQYF
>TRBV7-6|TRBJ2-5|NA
CASSLLGSQETQYF
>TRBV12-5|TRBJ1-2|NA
CASGPGGGAIGYTF
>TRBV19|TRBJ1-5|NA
CASTTTRRNSNQPQHF
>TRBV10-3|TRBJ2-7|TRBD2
CAISDLRLAGLYEQYF
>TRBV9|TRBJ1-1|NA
CATGRGIQLDTEAFF
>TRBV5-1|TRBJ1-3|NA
CASSLDLASGNTIYF
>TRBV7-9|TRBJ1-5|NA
CASSLGGGINQPQHF
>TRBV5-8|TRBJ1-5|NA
CASSLQGRSNQPQHF
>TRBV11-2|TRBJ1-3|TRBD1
CASSTTGSGNTIYF
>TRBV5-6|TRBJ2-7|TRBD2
CASSFTSGYEQYF
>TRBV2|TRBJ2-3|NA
CASKAAGLTDTQYF
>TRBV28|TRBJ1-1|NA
CASSYVQNTEAFF
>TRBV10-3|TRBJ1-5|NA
CAISELGSGQPQHF
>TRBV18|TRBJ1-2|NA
CASSHTSGAGYTF
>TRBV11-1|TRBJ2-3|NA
CASSSTSRVWDTQYF
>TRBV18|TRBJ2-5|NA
CASSQGEIQETQYF
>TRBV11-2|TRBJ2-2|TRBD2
CASSFSGRQGIGELFF
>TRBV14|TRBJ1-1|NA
CASSQDYLGTEAFF
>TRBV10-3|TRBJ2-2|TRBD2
CAIKGTSGRGGTGELFF
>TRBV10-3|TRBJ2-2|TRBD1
CAISNTGGGNTGELFF
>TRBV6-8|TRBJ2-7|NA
CASSKDYEQYF
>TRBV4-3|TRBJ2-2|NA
CASSQGFQAGELFF
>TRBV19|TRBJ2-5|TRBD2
CASSVGLATETQYF
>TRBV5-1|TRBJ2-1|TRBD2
CASSLVSSGRAVFF
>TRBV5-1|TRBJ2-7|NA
CASSGTSSYEQYF
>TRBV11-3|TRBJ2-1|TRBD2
CASSASSGRVGEQFF
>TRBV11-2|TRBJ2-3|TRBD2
CASSLGTSGDGDTQYF
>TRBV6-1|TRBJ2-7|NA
CASSGLYEQYF
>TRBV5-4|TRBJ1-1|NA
CASSLRSEAFF
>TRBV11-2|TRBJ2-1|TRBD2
CASSFQLAASYNEQFF
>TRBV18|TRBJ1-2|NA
CASSQGQPDYGYTF
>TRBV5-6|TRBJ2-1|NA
CASSFSQSSYNEQFF
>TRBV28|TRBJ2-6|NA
CASSLTGLAYGANVLTF